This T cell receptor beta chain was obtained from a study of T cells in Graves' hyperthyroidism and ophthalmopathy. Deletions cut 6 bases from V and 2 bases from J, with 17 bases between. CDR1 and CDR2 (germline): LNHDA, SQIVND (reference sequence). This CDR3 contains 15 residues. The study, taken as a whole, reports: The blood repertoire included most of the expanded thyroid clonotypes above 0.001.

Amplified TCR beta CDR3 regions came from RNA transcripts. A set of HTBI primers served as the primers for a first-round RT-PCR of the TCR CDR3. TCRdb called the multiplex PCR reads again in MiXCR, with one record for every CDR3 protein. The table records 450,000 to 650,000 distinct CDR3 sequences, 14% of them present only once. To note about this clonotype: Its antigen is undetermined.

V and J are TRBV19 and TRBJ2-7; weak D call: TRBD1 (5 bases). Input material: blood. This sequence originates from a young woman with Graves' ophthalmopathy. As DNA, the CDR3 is TGTGCCAGTAGCGTCCACAAACAGGCACCCTACGAGCAGTACTTC. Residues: CASSVHKQAPYEQYF.